A selection of T cell receptor beta chains follows, all from one sample in a study of T and B cells in COVID-19 patients. TCRdb re-analysed the multiplex PCR reads in MiXCR, keeping a single row per CDR3 protein. Here the sample spans 24,000 or so distinct CDR3 sequences, about 31% being singletons. The sequencing input was blood. The receptors were gathered from a human donor who had recovered from COVID-19. CDR3s include the opening cysteine and the closing phenylalanine or tryptophan. D genes are given only for firm matches. The size field is filled for only some rows; it gives once, few, many or a size class.

J gene	V gene	clone size	D gene	CDR3 protein	CDR3 DNA
TRBJ2-3	TRBV20-1	-	-	CSARAFEGDTQYF	TGCAGTGCTAGAGCTTTCGAGGGAGATACGCAGTATTTT
TRBJ2-2	TRBV5-1	-	-	CASFFDTTNTGELFF	TGCGCCAGCTTCTTCGACACCACGAACACCGGGGAGCTGTTTTTT
TRBJ2-6	TRBV27	medium-sized	-	CASSLAISGANVLTF	TGTGCCAGCAGTTTGGCCATATCTGGGGCCAACGTCCTGACTTTC
TRBJ2-7	TRBV19	many	-	CASSIPGTPPYEQYF	TGTGCCAGTAGTATTCCGGGGACTCCGCCCTACGAGCAGTACTTC
TRBJ1-1	TRBV6-5	-	-	CASTGLDSPEAFF	TGTGCCAGCACCGGACTTGACAGCCCCGAAGCTTTCTTT
TRBJ1-4	TRBV7-9	few	TRBD1	CASSTHDRVGEKLFF	TGTGCCAGCAGCACCCACGACAGGGTCGGTGAAAAACTGTTTTTT
TRBJ2-2	TRBV19	many	TRBD1	CASNPWRDRDTGELFF	TGTGCCAGTAACCCTTGGCGGGACAGGGACACCGGGGAGCTGTTTTTT
TRBJ2-1	TRBV15	-	-	CATSRVTAYNEQFF	TGTGCCACCAGCAGAGTTACAGCTTACAATGAGCAGTTCTTC
TRBJ2-1	TRBV19	many	TRBD2	CASSSGTSGANEQFF	TGTGCCAGTAGTTCCGGGACTAGCGGGGCGAATGAGCAGTTCTTC
TRBJ2-5	TRBV15	many	-	CATSRGSGVQETQYF	TGTGCCACCAGCAGAGGATCGGGGGTCCAAGAGACCCAGTACTTC
TRBJ1-4	TRBV7-9	few	-	CASSYPKLRGEKLFF	TGTGCCAGCAGCTACCCCAAGTTAAGGGGTGAAAAACTGTTTTTT
TRBJ2-7	TRBV27	-	TRBD2	CASSTRTGTRRVLSYEQYF	TGTGCCAGCAGTACCCGAACCGGGACTAGAAGGGTCCTCTCCTACGAGCAGTACTTC
TRBJ2-7	TRBV11-1	-	-	CASSLPTYEQYF	TGTGCCAGCAGCTTGCCGACCTACGAGCAGTACTTC
TRBJ1-5	TRBV6-1	few	TRBD1	CASSLQGTQPQHF	TGTGCCAGCAGCCTACAGGGGACCCAGCCCCAGCATTTT
TRBJ1-5	TRBV27	-	-	CASSPTGFNQPQHF	TGTGCCAGCAGCCCGACAGGCTTCAATCAGCCCCAGCATTTT
TRBJ2-1	TRBV6-2/TRBV6-3	-	-	CASSYSKRKGHYEQFF	TGTGCCAGCAGTTACTCCAAGCGGAAGGGCCATTATGAGCAGTTCTTC
TRBJ2-5	TRBV6-5	few	-	CAVGAALGETQYF	TGTGCCGTCGGGGCAGCTTTGGGAGAGACCCAGTACTTC
TRBJ1-1	TRBV29-1	-	-	CSVEASPNTEAFF	TGCAGCGTTGAAGCCAGCCCGAACACTGAAGCTTTCTTT
TRBJ1-2	TRBV7-2	-	TRBD1	CASSLDRQGPYGYTF	TGTGCCAGCAGCTTAGATCGACAGGGGCCCTATGGCTACACCTTC
TRBJ2-3	TRBV30	few	-	CAWGVWGRGSTDTQYF	TGTGCCTGGGGTGTATGGGGGCGGGGGAGCACAGATACGCAGTATTTT
TRBJ1-5	TRBV6-5	-	TRBD1	CASMRGTAQSYQPQHF	TGTGCCAGCATGCGGGGGACAGCTCAAAGTTATCAGCCCCAGCATTTT
TRBJ2-3	TRBV5-1	-	TRBD2	CASSLSRLADRTDTQYF	TGCGCCAGCAGCTTGTCCAGACTAGCGGATCGCACAGATACGCAGTATTTT
TRBJ2-5	TRBV5-6	few	-	CASSLARETQYF	TGTGCCAGCAGCTTGGCCCGAGAGACCCAGTACTTC
TRBJ1-2	TRBV18	many	-	CASSPAGDYGYTF	TGTGCCAGCTCACCGGCCGGAGACTATGGCTACACCTTC
TRBJ2-3	TRBV12-3/TRBV12-4	-	TRBD2	CASSLILAGDTQYF	TGTGCCAGCAGTTTGATTCTAGCGGGAGATACGCAGTATTTT
TRBJ1-1	TRBV18	few	-	CASSPREGPLNTEAFF	TGTGCCAGCTCACCACGGGAGGGCCCCCTGAACACTGAAGCTTTCTTT
TRBJ1-1	TRBV5-5	-	-	CASSLNTEAFF	TGTGCCAGCAGCTTGAACACTGAAGCTTTCTTT
TRBJ2-3	TRBV11-2	few	-	CASSLGPGDSLNTQYF	TGTGCCAGCAGCTTAGGGCCAGGGGACTCCCTAAACACGCAGTATTTT
TRBJ1-3	TRBV18	-	-	CASSRDNSGNTIYF	TGTGCCAGCTCACGGGACAACTCTGGAAACACCATATATTTT
TRBJ2-3	TRBV5-1	-	-	CASSLLGRDTDTQYF	TGCGCCAGCAGCTTGTTGGGCAGGGACACAGATACGCAGTATTTT
TRBJ2-2	TRBV19	medium-sized	-	CASSYRATGELFF	TGTGCCAGTAGTTACAGGGCCACCGGGGAGCTGTTTTTT
TRBJ2-3	TRBV27	-	TRBD2	CASSRFGAGGAKDTQYF	TGTGCCAGCAGCCGATTTGGGGCCGGGGGGGCCAAAGATACGCAGTATTTT
TRBJ2-2	TRBV5-4	few	-	CASSLYGVGTGELFF	TGTGCCAGCAGCTTATACGGAGTCGGGACCGGGGAGCTGTTTTTT
TRBJ2-2	TRBV6-1	medium-sized	-	CATPAAGKNTGELFF	TGTGCCACCCCGGCGGCAGGGAAGAACACCGGGGAGCTGTTTTTT
TRBJ2-5	TRBV11-1	many	TRBD2	CASSRGLAGAGETQYF	TGTGCCAGCAGCCGGGGACTAGCGGGAGCCGGGGAGACCCAGTACTTC
TRBJ2-5	TRBV18	-	-	CASSPGVFQETQYF	TGTGCCAGCTCACCAGGAGTGTTTCAGGAGACCCAGTACTTC
TRBJ1-2	TRBV27	-	-	CASSRPDSSYNYGYTF	TGTGCCAGCAGCCGTCCCGACAGTTCGTATAACTATGGCTACACCTTC
TRBJ2-1	TRBV13	many	TRBD2	CASSLAGLAGGNEQFF	TGTGCCAGCAGCTTAGCGGGACTAGCGGGAGGAAATGAGCAGTTCTTC
TRBJ2-3	TRBV19	once	TRBD2	CASSWPRAGSTDTQYF	TGTGCCAGTAGTTGGCCGCGAGCGGGAAGCACAGATACGCAGTATTTT
TRBJ2-1	TRBV6-5	-	-	CASRPWSSYNEQFF	TGTGCCAGCAGGCCCTGGAGCTCCTACAATGAGCAGTTCTTC
TRBJ1-2	TRBV27	-	TRBD1	CASSLGTGYNRDGYTF	TGTGCCAGCAGCCTAGGGACAGGATATAATCGGGATGGCTACACCTTC
TRBJ2-1	TRBV7-2	once	-	CASSLDTDHFFF	TGTGCCAGCAGCTTAGACACAGATCATTTCTTCTTC
TRBJ2-2	TRBV15	medium-sized	-	CATSGRDTLYTGELFF	TGTGCCACCAGCGGCCGGGACACCCTCTACACCGGGGAGCTGTTTTTT
TRBJ2-2	TRBV6-5	medium-sized	-	CASSHPRNTGELFF	TGTGCCAGCAGTCACCCGCGGAACACCGGGGAGCTGTTTTTT
TRBJ2-1	TRBV10-3	-	TRBD1	CAISVSQGASYNEQFF	TGTGCCATCAGTGTTTCACAGGGGGCGTCCTACAATGAGCAGTTCTTC
TRBJ2-3	TRBV6-2/TRBV6-3	-	-	CASSNRDIGPTDTQYF	TGTGCCAGCTCGAACCGGGACATTGGACCGACAGATACGCAGTATTTT
TRBJ1-2	TRBV20-1	-	-	CSARRPTSSYGYTF	TGCAGTGCTAGGAGACCTACGAGTAGCTATGGCTACACCTTC
TRBJ2-7	TRBV15	few	TRBD1	CATSMGQGSYEQYF	TGTGCCACCAGCATGGGACAGGGCTCCTACGAGCAGTACTTC